This T cell receptor (beta chain) was sequenced during a study of tumor-infiltrating lymphocytes in primary liver carcinoma. The germline CDR1 and CDR2 sequences are LGHNT and FRNRAP. The CDR3 consists of 12 residues. With regard to this clonotype: Mismatch with germline at one junction end may stem from a read error.

Unsorted bulk tissue of about 20-32 mg yielded co-extracted RNA and DNA. From 500 to 600 ng of total RNA, TCR beta-specific cDNA was reverse-transcribed using a constant-region primer. Construction of TCR beta libraries relied on three successive nested multiplex PCR rounds employing slightly modified ARM-PCR. Rounds one and two of PCR, each of around 9 cycles, were primed with TRBV1-TRBV30 forward primers and a C-beta reverse primer. TCRdb re-analysed the multiplex PCR reads in MiXCR, keeping a single row per CDR3 protein. Here the sample spans about 54,000 distinct CDR3 sequences, over 70% being singletons.

The TCR sequence derives from a man between 40 and 49 years old with primary liver carcinoma and hepatitis B virus infection. This sequence joins TRBV12-5 and TRBJ1-1; D is unresolved. What was sequenced was liver tumor tissue from sampling region 2. Subset noted: tumor region T2, inferior pole. The CDR3 is CASGLEESPATF. CDR3 DNA sequence: TGTGCTAGTGGTTTGGAAGAGTCACCAGCTACCTTT.